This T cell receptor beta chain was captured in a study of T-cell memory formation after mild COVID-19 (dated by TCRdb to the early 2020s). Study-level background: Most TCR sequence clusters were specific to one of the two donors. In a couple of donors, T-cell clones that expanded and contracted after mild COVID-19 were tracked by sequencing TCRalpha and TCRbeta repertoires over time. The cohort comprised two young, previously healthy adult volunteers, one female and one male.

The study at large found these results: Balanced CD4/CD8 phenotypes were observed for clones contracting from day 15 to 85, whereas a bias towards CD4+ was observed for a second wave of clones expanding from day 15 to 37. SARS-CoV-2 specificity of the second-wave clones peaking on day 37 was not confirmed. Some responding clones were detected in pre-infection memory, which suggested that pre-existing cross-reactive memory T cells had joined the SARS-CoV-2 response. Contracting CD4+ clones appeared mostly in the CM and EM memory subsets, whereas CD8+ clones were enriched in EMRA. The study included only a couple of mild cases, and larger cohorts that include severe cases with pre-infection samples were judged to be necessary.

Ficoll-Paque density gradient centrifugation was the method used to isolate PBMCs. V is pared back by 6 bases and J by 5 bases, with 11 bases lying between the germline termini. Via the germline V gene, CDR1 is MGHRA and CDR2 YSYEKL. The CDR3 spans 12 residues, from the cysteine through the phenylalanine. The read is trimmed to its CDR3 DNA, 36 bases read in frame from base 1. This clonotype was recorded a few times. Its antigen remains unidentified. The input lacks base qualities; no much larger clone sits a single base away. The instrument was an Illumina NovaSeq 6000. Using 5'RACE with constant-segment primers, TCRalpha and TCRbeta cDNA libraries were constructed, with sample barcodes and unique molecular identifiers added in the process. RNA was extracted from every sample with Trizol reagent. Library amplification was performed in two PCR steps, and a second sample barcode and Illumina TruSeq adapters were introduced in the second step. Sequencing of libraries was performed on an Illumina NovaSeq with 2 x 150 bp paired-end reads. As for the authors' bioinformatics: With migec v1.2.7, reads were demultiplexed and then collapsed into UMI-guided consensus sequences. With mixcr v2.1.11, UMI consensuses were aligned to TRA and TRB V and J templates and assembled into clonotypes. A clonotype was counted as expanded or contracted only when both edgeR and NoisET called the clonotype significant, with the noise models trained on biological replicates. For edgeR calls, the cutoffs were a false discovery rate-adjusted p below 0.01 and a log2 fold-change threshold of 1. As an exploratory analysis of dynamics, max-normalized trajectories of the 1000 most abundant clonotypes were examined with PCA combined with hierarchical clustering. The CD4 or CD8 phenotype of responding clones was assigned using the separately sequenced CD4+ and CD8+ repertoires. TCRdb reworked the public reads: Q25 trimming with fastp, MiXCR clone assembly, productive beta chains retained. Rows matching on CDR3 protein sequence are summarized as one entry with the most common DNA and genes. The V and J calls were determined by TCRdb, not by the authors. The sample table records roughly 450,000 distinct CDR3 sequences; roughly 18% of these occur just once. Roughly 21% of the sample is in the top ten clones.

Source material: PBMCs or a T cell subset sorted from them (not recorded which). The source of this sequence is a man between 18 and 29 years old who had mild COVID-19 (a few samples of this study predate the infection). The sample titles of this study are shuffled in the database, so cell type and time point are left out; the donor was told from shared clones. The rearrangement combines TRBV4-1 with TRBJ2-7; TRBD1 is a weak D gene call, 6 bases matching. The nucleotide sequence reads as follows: TGCGCCAGCAGGGACAGTACCCACGAGCAGTACTTC. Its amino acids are CASRDSTHEQYF.